This passage covers 12 T cell receptor beta chains from one sample sequenced in a study of breast tumors, draining lymph nodes, adjacent tissues. Samples came from axillary lymph nodes draining the breast cancer. TCRdb called the multiplex PCR reads again in MiXCR, with one record for every CDR3 protein. Altogether some 170,000 distinct CDR3 sequences are present, more than 25% being singletons, with the ten largest covering over 3.5%. The sequenced material came from axillary lymph node tissue. The receptors were sampled from a female donor with breast cancer. Some clones in this sample may be carry-over from other donors' samples.

For this clonotype: A read error may be the cause here, since a much bigger clone is one base away. The chain couples TRBV6-1 to TRBJ2-2; D gene unclear. V lost 7 bases and J lost 3, with 12 bases in between. The CDR3 is 14 residues long. CDR1 is MNHNS, CDR2 SASEGT, per germline. CDR3 DNA: TGTGCCAGCAACACATACAGTTACACCGGGGAGCTGTTTTTT. Protein sequence: CASNTYSYTGELFF.

The table lists this clonotype with many counts. This sequence joins TRBV27 and TRBJ2-5; 11 nucleotides match TRBD2. Germline trimming cut 3 bases from V and 3 bases from J; bases unmatched to any gene: 3. From germline, CDR1 is MNHEY and CDR2 SMNVEV (reference sequence). The CDR3 sequence is 15 residues long. The CDR3: CASSFNSGGEETQYF. CDR3 nucleotide sequence: TGTGCCAGCAGTTTCAATAGCGGGGGGGAAGAGACCCAGTACTTC.

As to this clonotype: This may be a read error, as it is one base from a much larger clone. The chain couples TRBV5-1 to TRBJ2-1; D may be TRBD1 (5 bases). The V end was cut by 2 bases, the J end by 4 bases, with 13 bases between. CDR3 length equals 15 residues. Germline loops: CDR1 SGHRS, CDR2 YFSETQ. The CDR3 region has the DNA TGCGCCAGCAGCTTAATAAGGGGATCATACAATGAGCAGTTCTTC. Its protein product is CASSLIRGSYNEQFF.

About this clonotype itself: It is likely a read error, because the conserved phenylalanine at the end of the CDR3 is missing. J is TRBJ1-6 and V is TRBV14; no clear D gene. Germline CDR1 SGHDN, CDR2 FVKESK. Trimming removed 4 bases from V and 9 bases from J, with 10 bases in between. CDR3 length: 13 amino acids. DNA of the CDR3: TGTGCCAGCAGCCGAGGCCCGACTTCACCCCTCCACTCT. It codes for CASSRGPTSPLHS.

In regard to this clonotype: This may come from a read error, since a much larger clone is one base off. V and J are TRBV6-1 and TRBJ2-2, with unresolved D. Germline CDR1 and CDR2: MNHNS and SASEGT. This CDR3 has 13 amino acids. The CDR3 reads CAGSELSTGELFF. In nucleotides, the CDR3 is TGTGCCGGCAGTGAATTAAGTACCGGGGAGCTGTTTTTT.

On this clonotype itself: This may be a read error, as it is one base from a much larger clone. This chain joins TRBV12-3 or TRBV12-4 and TRBJ2-3; D gene ambiguous. This CDR3 contains 13 residues. Trimming took off 3 bases at V and 3 bases at J, with 7 bases between the two ends. CDR3 DNA: TGTGCCAGCAGTTTCGTCTCAACAGATACGCAGTATTTT. Residues: CASSFVSTDTQYF.

This clonotype was counted many times. V and J are TRBV6-2 or TRBV6-3 and TRBJ2-5; D remains ambiguous. Germline V gives CDR1 MNHEY, CDR2 SVGEGT. The CDR3 consists of 15 residues. V dropped 1 base and J dropped 3 bases, with 12 bases sitting between them. CDR3 sequence (DNA): TGTGCCAGCAGTTACTGGCGGTCTTTGGAAGAGACCCAGTACTTC. Protein: CASSYWRSLEETQYF.

This clonotype was observed at least ten times. The DNA for the CDR3 is TGCGCCAGCAGCTTACTAGCTGTCACAGATACGCAGTATTTT. It yields the protein CASSLLAVTDTQYF. The V gene is TRBV5-1, the J gene TRBJ2-3; tentatively, D is TRBD2 (6 bases). CDR1 is SGHRS, CDR2 YFSETQ, per germline. The CDR3 is made up of 14 amino acids. V lost 2 bases and J lost 2, with 9 bases in between.

J is TRBJ2-1 and V is TRBV5-1; no clear D gene. V was trimmed by 5 bases and J by 5 bases, leaving 14 bases between them. CDR1 and CDR2 (germline): SGHRS, YFSETQ. CDR3 size: 14 residues. The CDR3 loop reads CASRPGRSHNEQFF. In DNA, the CDR3 is TGCGCCAGCAGGCCCGGGCGGAGTCACAATGAGCAGTTCTTC.

This clonotype occurred many times. The chain links TRBV5-6 to TRBJ1-4; 7 bases map to TRBD1. CDR3 length: 14 amino acids. J lost 2 bases, V lost 3 bases, and 1 base had no gene match. Germline loops: CDR1 SGHDT, CDR2 YYEEEE. The CDR3 DNA is TGTGCCAGCAGCTGGGGACAGACTAATGAAAAACTGTTTTTT. Residues: CASSWGQTNEKLFF.

The table lists this clonotype with many counts. The chain links TRBV12-3 or TRBV12-4 to TRBJ1-5; D is perhaps TRBD1 (6 bases). V was pared by 6 bases and J by 1 base, with 10 bases between. The CDR3 runs 14 residues. The CDR3 sequence is CASRRTVSNQPQHF. The CDR3 bases are TGTGCCAGCAGACGGACAGTGAGCAATCAGCCCCAGCATTTT.

This clonotype appeared a single time. The rearrangement links TRBV6-2 or TRBV6-3 to TRBJ2-1; D unclear. Germline-derived CDR1 and CDR2 are MNHEY and SVGEGT. The CDR3 is 18 amino acids. The germline V and J ends were trimmed by 10 bases and 3 bases, with 28 bases remaining between them. CDR3 amino acids: CATLFLMSSLDHYNEQFF. In DNA, the CDR3 is TGTGCCACCCTCTTTTTAATGAGCAGTTTAGACCACTACAATGAGCAGTTCTTC.